This T cell receptor beta chain was recorded in a study of beta chain features in type 1 diabetes. Whole-study context: All samples together contributed 95 million to 110 million sorted cells for examination.

By way of CD45RO/CCR7/CD25/CD127/CD95/CD27, the CD4+ regulatory, stem cell-like memory, central memory and naive cells were sorted. The investigators reverse transcribed all of the isolated RNA, so they sequenced expressed TCRB transcripts. Clones were sequenced by immunoSEQ multiplex PCR, and TCRdb holds only the in-frame ones, with some missing. The table lists about 230,000 clones, roughly 17% of them singletons. V lost 5 bases, J lost 6 bases, and 11 bases lay in between. Germline V gene lookup returns CDR1 SGHDN and CDR2 FVKESK. This CDR3 comprises 12 residues. Study-wide findings and caveats: Among patients with Type 1 diabetes, TCRB CDR3s were moderately but significantly shorter in every one of the four CD4+ subsets. Within the patient group, naive, central memory and Treg TCRB repertoires appeared more similar to each other than within healthy donors. Reduced insertions and increased deletions marked VDJ junctions in type 1 diabetes patients.

On this clone itself: Its antigen is still unknown.

The sequencing input was naive CD4+ T cells from blood. This chain uses TRBV14 with TRBJ2-7; D is possibly TRBD1 (5 bases). This TCR came from a man aged 30 to 45 with type 1 diabetes. CDR3 coding DNA: TGTGCCAGCAGCACCTCAGGGATCGAGCAGTACTTC. Translation: CASSTSGIEQYF.